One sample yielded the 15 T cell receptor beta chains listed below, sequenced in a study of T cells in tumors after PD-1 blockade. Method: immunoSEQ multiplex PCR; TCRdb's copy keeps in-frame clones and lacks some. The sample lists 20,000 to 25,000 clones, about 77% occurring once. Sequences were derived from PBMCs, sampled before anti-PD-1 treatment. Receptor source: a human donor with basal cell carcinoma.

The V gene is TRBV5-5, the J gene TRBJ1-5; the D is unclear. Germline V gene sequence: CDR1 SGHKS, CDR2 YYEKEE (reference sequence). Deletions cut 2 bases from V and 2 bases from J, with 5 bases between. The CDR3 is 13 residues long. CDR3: CASSFQGNQPQHF. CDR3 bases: TGTGCCAGCAGCTTTCAGGGCAATCAGCCCCAGCATTTT.

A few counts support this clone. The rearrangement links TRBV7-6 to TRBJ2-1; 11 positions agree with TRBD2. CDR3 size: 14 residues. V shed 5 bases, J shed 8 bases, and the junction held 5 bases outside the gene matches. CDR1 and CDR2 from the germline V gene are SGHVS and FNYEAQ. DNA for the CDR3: TGTGCCAGCAGCCCTCTAGCGGGAGGCTATGAGCAGTTCTTC. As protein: CASSPLAGGYEQFF.

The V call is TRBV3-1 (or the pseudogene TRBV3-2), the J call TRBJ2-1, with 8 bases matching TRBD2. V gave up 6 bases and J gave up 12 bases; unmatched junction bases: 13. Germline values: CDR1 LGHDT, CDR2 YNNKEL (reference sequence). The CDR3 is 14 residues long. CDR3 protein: CASSSGGGTTRQFF. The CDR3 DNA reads TGTGCCAGCAGTTCGGGGGGGGGCACAACGCGGCAGTTCTTC.

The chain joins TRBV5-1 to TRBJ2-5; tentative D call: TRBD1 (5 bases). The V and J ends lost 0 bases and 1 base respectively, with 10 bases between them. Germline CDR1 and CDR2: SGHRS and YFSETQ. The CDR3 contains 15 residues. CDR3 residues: CASSLVGAPQETQYF. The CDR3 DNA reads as TGCGCCAGCAGCTTGGTAGGGGCCCCCCAAGAGACCCAGTACTTC.

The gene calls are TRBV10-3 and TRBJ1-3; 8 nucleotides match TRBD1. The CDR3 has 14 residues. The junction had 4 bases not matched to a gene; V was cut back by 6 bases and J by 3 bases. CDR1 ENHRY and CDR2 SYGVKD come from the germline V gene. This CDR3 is CAIRADRDGNTIYF. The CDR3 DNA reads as TGTGCCATCAGGGCGGACAGGGATGGAAACACCATATATTTT.

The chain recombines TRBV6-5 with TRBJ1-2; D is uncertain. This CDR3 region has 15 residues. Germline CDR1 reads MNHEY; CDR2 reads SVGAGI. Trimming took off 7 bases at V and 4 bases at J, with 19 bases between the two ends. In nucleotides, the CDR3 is TGTGCCAGCACCATTGTGGGGTTTGCGAGCTATGGCTACACCTTC. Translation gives CASTIVGFASYGYTF.

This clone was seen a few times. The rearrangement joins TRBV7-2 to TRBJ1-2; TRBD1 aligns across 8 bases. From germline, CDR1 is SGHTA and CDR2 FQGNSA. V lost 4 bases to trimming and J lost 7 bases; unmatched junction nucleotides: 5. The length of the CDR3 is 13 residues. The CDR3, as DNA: TGTGCCAGCAGCTCCCAGGGGGCGCTTGGCTACACCTTC. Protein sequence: CASSSQGALGYTF.

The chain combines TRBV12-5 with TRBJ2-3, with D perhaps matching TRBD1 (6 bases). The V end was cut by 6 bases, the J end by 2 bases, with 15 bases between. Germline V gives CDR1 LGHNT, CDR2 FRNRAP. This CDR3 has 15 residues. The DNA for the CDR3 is TGTGCTAGTGGCCCTCCGAGGACAGACACAGATACGCAGTATTTT. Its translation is CASGPPRTDTDTQYF.

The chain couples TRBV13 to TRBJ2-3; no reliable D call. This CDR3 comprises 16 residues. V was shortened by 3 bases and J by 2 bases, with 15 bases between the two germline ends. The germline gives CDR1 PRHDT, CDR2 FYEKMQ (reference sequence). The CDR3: CASSFSVTQHTDTQYF. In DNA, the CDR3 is TGTGCCAGCAGCTTTTCAGTCACTCAACACACAGATACGCAGTATTTT.

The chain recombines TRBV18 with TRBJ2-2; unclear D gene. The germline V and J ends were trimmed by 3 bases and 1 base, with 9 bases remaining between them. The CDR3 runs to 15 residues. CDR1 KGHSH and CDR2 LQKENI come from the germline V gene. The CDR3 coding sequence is TGTGCCAGCTCACCTACGTCTAGGAACACCGGGGAGCTGTTTTTT. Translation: CASSPTSRNTGELFF.

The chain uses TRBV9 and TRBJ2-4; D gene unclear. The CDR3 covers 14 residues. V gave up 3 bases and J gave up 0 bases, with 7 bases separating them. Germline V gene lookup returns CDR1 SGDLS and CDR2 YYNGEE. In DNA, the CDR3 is TGTGCCAGCAGCGCGAGCCTAGCCAAAAACATTCAGTACTTC. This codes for CASSASLAKNIQYF.

This CDR3 reads CASSPTSGGKQYF. DNA of the CDR3: TGTGCCAGCAGCCCCACTAGCGGGGGGAAGCAGTATTTT. The gene calls are TRBV7-2 and TRBJ2-3; 12 bases agree with TRBD2. The CDR3 has 13 residues. Germline CDR1 and CDR2: SGHTA and FQGNSA. J lost 11 bases, V lost 5 bases, and 5 bases had no gene match.

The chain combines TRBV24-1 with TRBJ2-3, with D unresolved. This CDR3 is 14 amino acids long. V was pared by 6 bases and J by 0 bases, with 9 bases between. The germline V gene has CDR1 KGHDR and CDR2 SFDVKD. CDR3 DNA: TGTGCCACCAGTTCGGCAGTCAGCACAGATACGCAGTATTTT. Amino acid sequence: CATSSAVSTDTQYF.

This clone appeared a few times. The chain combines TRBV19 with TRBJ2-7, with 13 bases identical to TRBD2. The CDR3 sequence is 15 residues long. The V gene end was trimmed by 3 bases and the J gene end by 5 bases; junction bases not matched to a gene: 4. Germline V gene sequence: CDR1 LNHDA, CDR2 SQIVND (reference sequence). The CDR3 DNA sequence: TGTGCCAGTAGTATCACCGGGACTAGCGGGAACGAGCAGTACTTC. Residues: CASSITGTSGNEQYF.

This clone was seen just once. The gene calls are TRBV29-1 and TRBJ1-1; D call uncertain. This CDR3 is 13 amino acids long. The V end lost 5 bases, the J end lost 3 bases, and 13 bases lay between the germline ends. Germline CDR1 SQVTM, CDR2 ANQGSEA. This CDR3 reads CSVTGRVDTEAFF. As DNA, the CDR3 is TGCAGCGTTACCGGAAGGGTGGACACTGAAGCTTTCTTT.